Sequencing of this T cell receptor beta chain was carried out in a study of blood T cell repertoires in COVID-19. Recruits, aged roughly 18 to 95 years, lived in some 25 US areas. Sequenced by immunoSEQ multiplex PCR; TCRdb stores in-frame clones only, minus some. The data hold about 180,000 clones, with roughly 88% observed a single time. The CDR3 loop spans 15 amino acids. The germline V gene encodes CDR1 SGDLS and CDR2 YYNGEE. V dropped 0 bases and J dropped 1; count of bases not matched to a gene: 3. This clonotype originated in a woman aged 30 to 39 who had recovered from COVID-19. Sequencing was performed on PBMCs or T cells enriched from blood (not recorded which). The rearrangement uses TRBV9 and TRBJ2-7, with 8 positions matching TRBD2. The CDR3, as DNA: TGTGCCAGCAGCGTAGGAGTAGCGGGGTCCTACGAGCAGTACTTC. Translated, it gives CASSVGVAGSYEQYF.